These T cell receptor beta chains were read from a single sample in a study of T-cell reconstitution after alpha-beta-depleted transplantation in children. TCRdb re-called the PCR reads with MiXCR, one entry per CDR3 protein. This table has about 360,000 distinct CDR3 sequences, approximately 12% appearing once. Sequenced material: PBMCs, taken from the stem cell graft. These receptors all stem from a human donor who donated a stem cell graft to a child with Fanconi anemia. Both conserved end residues are part of each CDR3. Each record gives: CDR3 protein, CDR3 DNA, D gene, J gene, clone size, V gene. The D gene is left open where the match is weak. Clone size is shown for a subset of rows, as once, few, many or a class of expanded clone.

cdr3_aa: CASIQAGNSPLHF; cdr3_nt: TGTGCCAGCATCCAAGCGGGGAATTCACCCCTCCACTTT; d_call: .; j_call: TRBJ1-6; clone_size: .; v_call: TRBV12-3/TRBV12-4
cdr3_aa: CSARSGQFTTDTQYF; cdr3_nt: TGCAGTGCTCGATCGGGACAGTTTACCACAGATACGCAGTATTTT; d_call: TRBD1; j_call: TRBJ2-3; clone_size: many; v_call: TRBV20-1
cdr3_aa: CASSLEPTNEKLFF; cdr3_nt: TGCGCCAGCAGCTTGGAACCAACTAATGAAAAACTGTTTTTT; d_call: .; j_call: TRBJ1-4; clone_size: .; v_call: TRBV5-1
cdr3_aa: CASTLEGAETQYF; cdr3_nt: TGTGCCAGCACCTTGGAGGGGGCGGAGACCCAGTACTTC; d_call: .; j_call: TRBJ2-5; clone_size: few; v_call: TRBV2
cdr3_aa: CASSFTLGTGGYEQYF; cdr3_nt: TGTGCCAGCAGCTTCACTCTCGGGACAGGGGGCTACGAGCAGTACTTC; d_call: TRBD1; j_call: TRBJ2-7; clone_size: few; v_call: TRBV5-6
cdr3_aa: CASSFTTDGHEAFF; cdr3_nt: TGTGCCAGCAGCTTCACAACGGACGGCCATGAAGCTTTCTTT; d_call: .; j_call: TRBJ1-1; clone_size: .; v_call: TRBV7-9
cdr3_aa: CASRLGPYNEQFF; cdr3_nt: TGTGCCAGCCGTCTTGGACCCTACAATGAGCAGTTCTTC; d_call: .; j_call: TRBJ2-1; clone_size: .; v_call: TRBV2
cdr3_aa: CASSSGQGAYEQYF; cdr3_nt: TGTGCCAGCAGCTCGGGACAGGGGGCTTACGAGCAGTACTTC; d_call: TRBD1; j_call: TRBJ2-7; clone_size: .; v_call: TRBV5-6
cdr3_aa: CASSYTGRITDTQYF; cdr3_nt: TGCGCCAGCAGCTATACGGGACGGATCACAGATACGCAGTATTTT; d_call: .; j_call: TRBJ2-3; clone_size: .; v_call: TRBV5-1
cdr3_aa: CASSQGSKGSDTEAFF; cdr3_nt: TGTGCCAGCAGCCAAGGGTCGAAGGGATCAGACACTGAAGCTTTCTTT; d_call: .; j_call: TRBJ1-1; clone_size: few; v_call: TRBV3-1
cdr3_aa: CASRGTGINSPLHF; cdr3_nt: TGTGCCAGCAGGGGGACAGGAATTAATTCACCCCTCCACTTT; d_call: TRBD1; j_call: TRBJ1-6; clone_size: .; v_call: TRBV6-1
cdr3_aa: CASSLALGHTEAFF; cdr3_nt: TGCGCCAGCAGCTTGGCCTTGGGGCACACTGAAGCTTTCTTT; d_call: .; j_call: TRBJ1-1; clone_size: many; v_call: TRBV5-1
cdr3_aa: CASSPGTGGSTEAFF; cdr3_nt: TGTGCCAGCAGCCCCGGGACAGGCGGTTCAACTGAAGCTTTCTTT; d_call: TRBD1; j_call: TRBJ1-1; clone_size: few; v_call: TRBV6-5
cdr3_aa: CASSKIRGPTNEKLFF; cdr3_nt: TGTGCCAGCAGTAAGATAAGGGGTCCCACTAATGAAAAACTGTTTTTT; d_call: .; j_call: TRBJ1-4; clone_size: .; v_call: TRBV27
cdr3_aa: CASSQVKAGGTGELFF; cdr3_nt: TGCGCCAGCAGCCAAGTGAAGGCAGGGGGCACCGGGGAGCTGTTTTTT; d_call: TRBD1; j_call: TRBJ2-2; clone_size: many; v_call: TRBV4-3
cdr3_aa: CASSLETGEDEQYF; cdr3_nt: TGCGCCAGCAGCTTGGAGACAGGGGAGGACGAGCAGTACTTC; d_call: TRBD1; j_call: TRBJ2-7; clone_size: many; v_call: TRBV5-1
cdr3_aa: CSARDSRGGTEAFF; cdr3_nt: TGCAGTGCTAGAGATTCCAGGGGTGGCACTGAAGCTTTCTTT; d_call: .; j_call: TRBJ1-1; clone_size: many; v_call: TRBV20-1
cdr3_aa: CASSYSKWGATNQPQHF; cdr3_nt: TGTGCCAGCAGTTACTCGAAGTGGGGTGCAACCAATCAGCCCCAGCATTTT; d_call: .; j_call: TRBJ1-5; clone_size: .; v_call: TRBV6-5
cdr3_aa: CASSLWGGRETQYF; cdr3_nt: TGCGCCAGCAGCTTGTGGGGGGGTCGTGAGACCCAGTACTTC; d_call: TRBD2; j_call: TRBJ2-5; clone_size: .; v_call: TRBV5-1
cdr3_aa: CASSLKGAGTGELFF; cdr3_nt: TGTGCCAGCAGCTTGAAGGGGGCAGGCACCGGGGAGCTGTTTTTT; d_call: TRBD1; j_call: TRBJ2-2; clone_size: many; v_call: TRBV5-6
cdr3_aa: CASRRQGAYEQYF; cdr3_nt: TGTGCCAGCAGGCGACAGGGGGCCTACGAGCAGTACTTC; d_call: TRBD1; j_call: TRBJ2-7; clone_size: many; v_call: TRBV3-1
cdr3_aa: CASRASGGGDEQFF; cdr3_nt: TGTGCCAGTAGGGCTAGCGGGGGAGGCGATGAGCAGTTCTTC; d_call: TRBD2; j_call: TRBJ2-1; clone_size: .; v_call: TRBV19
cdr3_aa: CASSLTASFPTETQYF; cdr3_nt: TGTGCCAGCAGCCTTACAGCGAGCTTCCCGACGGAGACCCAGTACTTC; d_call: .; j_call: TRBJ2-5; clone_size: few; v_call: TRBV7-6
cdr3_aa: CSARNILRVYNEQFF; cdr3_nt: TGCAGTGCTAGGAATATCCTTAGGGTTTACAATGAGCAGTTCTTC; d_call: .; j_call: TRBJ2-1; clone_size: few; v_call: TRBV20-1
cdr3_aa: CASTKRQTYEQYF; cdr3_nt: TGTGCCAGCACCAAGAGACAGACCTACGAGCAGTACTTC; d_call: .; j_call: TRBJ2-7; clone_size: .; v_call: TRBV12-3/TRBV12-4
cdr3_aa: CASSLAGHYGYTF; cdr3_nt: TGTGCCAGCAGTTTGGCCGGGCACTATGGCTACACCTTC; d_call: .; j_call: TRBJ1-2; clone_size: .; v_call: TRBV12-3/TRBV12-4
cdr3_aa: CASSWDRSNTGELFF; cdr3_nt: TGTGCCAGCAGCTGGGACAGATCGAACACCGGGGAGCTGTTTTTT; d_call: TRBD1; j_call: TRBJ2-2; clone_size: .; v_call: TRBV11-2
cdr3_aa: CASSQEPDRANTGELFF; cdr3_nt: TGTGCCAGCAGCCAAGAACCGGACAGAGCGAACACCGGGGAGCTGTTTTTT; d_call: .; j_call: TRBJ2-2; clone_size: .; v_call: TRBV4-2
cdr3_aa: CASSSPGLAAEQFF; cdr3_nt: TGTGCCAGCAGTTCGCCGGGACTAGCGGCTGAGCAGTTCTTC; d_call: TRBD2; j_call: TRBJ2-1; clone_size: .; v_call: TRBV7-9
cdr3_aa: CASSWFGAGELFF; cdr3_nt: TGTGCCAGCAGTTGGTTTGGGGCCGGGGAGCTGTTTTTT; d_call: .; j_call: TRBJ2-2; clone_size: .; v_call: TRBV27
cdr3_aa: CASSPGHINTEAFF; cdr3_nt: TGTGCCAGCAGCCCGGGACATATTAACACTGAAGCTTTCTTT; d_call: .; j_call: TRBJ1-1; clone_size: many; v_call: TRBV7-2
cdr3_aa: CASSPLTGSRIETQYF; cdr3_nt: TGTGCCAGCAGCCCCCTGACAGGGAGCAGGATCGAGACCCAGTACTTC; d_call: TRBD1; j_call: TRBJ2-5; clone_size: .; v_call: TRBV7-8
cdr3_aa: CSAFNSGGGSNEQFF; cdr3_nt: TGCAGTGCATTCAATAGCGGGGGGGGATCCAATGAGCAGTTCTTC; d_call: TRBD2; j_call: TRBJ2-1; clone_size: many; v_call: TRBV20-1
cdr3_aa: CASSSLGSYEQYF; cdr3_nt: TGTGCCAGCAGCTCTCTCGGATCTTACGAGCAGTACTTC; d_call: .; j_call: TRBJ2-7; clone_size: many; v_call: TRBV13
cdr3_aa: CASNSDRGPGDTQYF; cdr3_nt: TGTGCCAGCAACTCGGACAGGGGGCCAGGAGATACGCAGTATTTT; d_call: TRBD1; j_call: TRBJ2-3; clone_size: .; v_call: TRBV2
cdr3_aa: CASSPPGTGAYNEQFF; cdr3_nt: TGTGCCAGCAGCCCCCCAGGGACAGGGGCATACAATGAGCAGTTCTTC; d_call: TRBD1; j_call: TRBJ2-1; clone_size: .; v_call: TRBV6-2/TRBV6-3
cdr3_aa: CASSPWGLENNQYF; cdr3_nt: TGTGCCAGCAGTCCTTGGGGACTAGAAAACAATCAGTACTTC; d_call: TRBD2; j_call: TRBJ2-4; clone_size: .; v_call: TRBV25-1
cdr3_aa: CASSFGGRAEAFF; cdr3_nt: TGTGCCAGCAGTTTTGGGGGGAGGGCTGAAGCTTTCTTT; d_call: .; j_call: TRBJ1-1; clone_size: many; v_call: TRBV12-3/TRBV12-4
cdr3_aa: CASSPRTGNTGELFF; cdr3_nt: TGTGCCAGCAGCCCCCGGACAGGGAACACCGGGGAGCTGTTTTTT; d_call: TRBD1; j_call: TRBJ2-2; clone_size: many; v_call: TRBV5-8
cdr3_aa: CASSLSTSYEQYF; cdr3_nt: TGTGCCAGCAGCTTGAGTACTTCCTACGAGCAGTACTTC; d_call: .; j_call: TRBJ2-7; clone_size: few; v_call: TRBV7-8
cdr3_aa: CAISYGGTGANVLTF; cdr3_nt: TGTGCCATCAGTTACGGAGGGACTGGGGCCAACGTCCTGACTTTC; d_call: .; j_call: TRBJ2-6; clone_size: many; v_call: TRBV10-3
cdr3_aa: CASSPVTNTEAFF; cdr3_nt: TGTGCCAGCAGCCCCGTGACAAACACTGAAGCTTTCTTT; d_call: .; j_call: TRBJ1-1; clone_size: few; v_call: TRBV7-2